This T cell receptor (beta chain) was sequenced in a study of T cells in localized non-small cell lung cancer. Study results and caveats: Uninvolved nearby lung showed the greatest T cell clonality, exceeding that found in tumor. A median of 57 clones ranked among the top 100 in tumor appeared in adjacent lung.

Trimming took 5 bases from V and 10 from J; bases not matched to a gene: 10. CDR1 is SGHTA, CDR2 FQGTGA, per germline. The CDR3 sequence is 14 residues long. Clones were read by immunoSEQ multiplex PCR, and TCRdb kept only the in-frame ones, dropping some. The sample has around 130,000 clones, about 90% seen once. About this clone: The antigen remains undetermined.

This material consisted of peripheral blood, taken before any cancer treatment. This chain connects TRBV7-3 to TRBJ2-1, with 8 bases aligning to TRBD1. This clonotype was obtained from a female donor aged 60 or older with stage I lung adenocarcinoma. Here the CDR3 DNA reads TGTGCCAGCAGCCCCCGGACAGGGACGAGGGAGCAGTTCTTC. Protein: CASSPRTGTREQFF.